One and the same sample provided the 9 T cell receptor beta chains below, sequenced in a study of cytomegalovirus exposure and HLA in healthy donors. PCR employed 60 Vbeta and 13 Jbeta primers. The table came from immunoSEQ multiplex PCR; TCRdb's copy has only in-frame clones and leaves some out. This sample has some 120,000 clones, with roughly 77% found just once. Source material: PBMCs. All receptors derive from a man between 18 and 35 years old in good health and CMV-seronegative.

This sequence joins TRBV5-4 and TRBJ1-2, with 7 nucleotides matching TRBD1. J was trimmed by 4 bases and V by 0 bases; bases with no gene match: 3. Looked up from germline, CDR1 is SGHNT and CDR2 is YYREEE (reference sequence). The CDR3 sequence is 14 residues long. The CDR3 here is CASSLDRGPYGYTF. In nucleotides, the CDR3 is TGTGCCAGCAGCTTGGACAGGGGACCCTATGGCTACACCTTC.

The V gene is TRBV7-9, the J gene TRBJ2-1; 9 positions match TRBD1. V was pared by 5 bases and J by 4 bases, with 9 bases of the junction left unmatched. Germline loops: CDR1 SEHNR, CDR2 FQNEAQ (reference sequence). This CDR3 is built from 16 residues. The CDR3: CASSITGGYGYNEQFF. The DNA for the CDR3 is TGTGCCAGCAGCATAACAGGGGGCTACGGATACAATGAGCAGTTCTTC.

The V and J genes are TRBV5-1 and TRBJ1-3; 9 bases match TRBD1. Germline V gene data show CDR1 as SGHRS and CDR2 as YFSETQ. The CDR3 extends over 15 amino acids. With V trimmed by 3 bases and J by 2 bases, 3 bases remained unmatched. CDR3 loop: CASSSGQGPGNTIYF. Here the CDR3 DNA reads TGCGCCAGCAGCTCCGGACAGGGGCCTGGAAACACCATATATTTT. Combining the CDR3 with reference TRBV5-1 and TRBJ1-3 gives the whole variable domain KAGVTQTPRYLIKTRGQQVTLSCSPISGHRSVSWYQQTPGQGLQFLFEYFSETQRNKGNFPGRFSGRQFSNSRSEMNVSTLELGDSALYLCASSSGQGPGNTIYFGEGSWLTVV.

This clone was observed a single time. V and J are TRBV13 and TRBJ1-5; TRBD1 agrees at 7 bases. The CDR3 length is 16 residues. The germline V gene encodes CDR1 PRHDT and CDR2 FYEKMQ (reference sequence). With 0 bases clipped from V and 7 bases from J, the junction kept 9 bases outside the gene matches. The CDR3 DNA follows: TGTGCCAGCAGCTTAGGAGGGCAGGGGGGTGTGCAGCCCCAGCATTTT. This codes for CASSLGGQGGVQPQHF.

The CDR3 region has the DNA TGTGCCAGCCTTCCAGGGGGCGCCCCCTATGGCTACACCTTC. Encoded protein: CASLPGGAPYGYTF. The V and J genes are TRBV19 and TRBJ1-2; 8 positions match TRBD1. Germline trimming cut 9 bases from V and 4 bases from J; bases unmatched to any gene: 10. CDR3 length: 14 residues. CDR1 is LNHDA, CDR2 SQIVND, per germline (reference sequence).

CDR3 protein: CASSLGLRTGDYEQYF. The CDR3 nucleotides read TGTGCCAGCAGCTTAGGGCTCAGGACAGGGGACTACGAGCAGTACTTC. The V and J genes are TRBV7-2 and TRBJ2-7; TRBD1 matches 9 bases. This CDR3 has 16 residues. The germline gives CDR1 SGHTA, CDR2 FQGNSA. V shed 1 base and J 3 bases; nucleotides not matched to a gene: 7.

In nucleotides, the CDR3 is TGTGCCAGCAGCTTGGGACAGCCTGGAAACACCATATATTTT. It is translated as CASSLGQPGNTIYF. This chain links TRBV5-6 with TRBJ1-3; tentatively, D is TRBD1 (5 bases). Germline CDR1 SGHDT, CDR2 YYEEEE. V lost 0 bases and J lost 2, with 6 bases in between. This CDR3 is built from 14 residues.

V gene TRBV19 combines with J gene TRBJ1-2, with 9 positions matching TRBD1. From germline, CDR1 is LNHDA and CDR2 SQIVND (reference sequence). The CDR3 extends over 14 amino acids. V dropped 7 bases and J dropped 8; count of bases not matched to a gene: 11. The CDR3 spells CASTEQGARRGYTF. DNA of the CDR3: TGTGCCAGTACTGAACAGGGGGCGCGGAGAGGCTACACCTTC.

The genes are TRBV12-5 and TRBJ2-7, with 7 bases fitting TRBD1. This CDR3 has 14 amino acids. Trimming at V came to 3 bases and at J to 6 bases, leaving 8 bases not matched to a gene. CDR1 is LGHNT, CDR2 FRNRAP, per germline. The CDR3 protein is CASGFPNRGGEQYF. The CDR3 DNA is TGTGCTAGTGGTTTCCCGAACAGGGGCGGCGAGCAGTACTTC. The full variable domain, completed using reference TRBV12-5 and TRBJ2-7, is DARVTQTPRHKVTEMGQEVTMRCQPILGHNTVFWYRQTMMQGLELLAYFRNRAPLDDSGMPKDRFSAEMPDATLATLKIQPSEPRDSAVYFCASGFPNRGGEQYFGPGTRLTVT.